These T cell receptor beta chains were read from a single sample in a study of blood T cell repertoires in COVID-19. Some clones are missing from TCRdb's copy, which holds only in-frame ones; the method was immunoSEQ multiplex PCR. The sample has about 270,000 clones, approximately 83% seen once. Sequencing was carried out using peripheral blood. The receptors were gathered from a human donor in a cohort sampled during active COVID-19. CDR3s include the opening cysteine and the closing phenylalanine or tryptophan. D genes are given only for firm matches. Rows may omit the clone size; those that give it use once, few, many or a size class.

j_gene | abundance | d_gene | v_gene | CDR3nt | CDR3aa
TRBJ2-1 | once | TRBD2 | TRBV7-2 | TGTGCCAGCAGCTTAGGGACTAGCGGGTTATCTTGGGTACAGTTCTTC | CASSLGTSGLSWVQFF
TRBJ2-3 | . | . | TRBV5-1 | TGCGCCAGCAGCCCACTAGAAATAGATACGCAGTATTTT | CASSPLEIDTQYF
TRBJ2-1 | once | TRBD2 | TRBV6-5 | TGTGCCAGCAGGACCAGCGGGGTCAATGAGCAGTTCTTC | CASRTSGVNEQFF
TRBJ2-1 | few | . | TRBV19 | TGTGCCAGTAGTGGGCGGGGTAATGAGCAGTTCTTC | CASSGRGNEQFF
TRBJ2-1 | . | TRBD2 | TRBV4-1 | TGCGCCAGCAGCCCGACTAGCGCTTACAATGAGCAGTTCTTC | CASSPTSAYNEQFF
TRBJ2-1 | . | TRBD2 | TRBV14 | TGTGCCAGCAGCTTAGCGGGAGGGCCGTGGAATGAGCAGTTCTTC | CASSLAGGPWNEQFF
TRBJ2-2 | . | TRBD2 | TRBV7-3 | TGTGCCAGCAGCCCAAGCCCTAGCGGGAGTATCGGGGAGCTGTTTTTT | CASSPSPSGSIGELFF
TRBJ1-1 | . | . | TRBV6-6 | TGTGCCAGCAGTATACTCATGAACACTGAAGCTTTCTTT | CASSILMNTEAFF
TRBJ1-5 | . | . | TRBV27 | TGTGCCAGCAGTCCCATCTCACGAGGGAATCAGCCCCAGCATTTT | CASSPISRGNQPQHF
TRBJ2-1 | . | . | TRBV29-1 | TGCAGCGTTGAAGATTTGCGAAACAATGAGCAGTTCTTC | CSVEDLRNNEQFF
TRBJ2-5 | few | TRBD1 | TRBV5-1 | TGCGCCAGCAGCGCGGGGACAGGGGTACAAGAGACCCAGTACTTC | CASSAGTGVQETQYF
TRBJ1-3 | . | TRBD1 | TRBV9 | TGTGCCAGCAGCGACGGACAGGGCTCTGGAAACACCATATATTTT | CASSDGQGSGNTIYF
TRBJ1-1 | few | . | TRBV2 | TGTGCCAGCAGTATACAGAACACTGAAGCTTTCTTT | CASSIQNTEAFF
TRBJ1-4 | . | TRBD1 | TRBV6-5 | TGTGCCAGCAGCCGGACAGGGGGCGTCGAAAAACTGTTTTTT | CASSRTGGVEKLFF
TRBJ1-5 | . | . | TRBV28 | TGTGCCAGCAGTTTCCAGGGAACCGCATTTCAGCCCCAGCATTTT | CASSFQGTAFQPQHF
TRBJ1-1 | . | TRBD1 | TRBV7-9 | TGTGCCAGCAGCGGGAACAGGGGAGTGAACACTGAAGCTTTCTTT | CASSGNRGVNTEAFF
TRBJ2-7 | . | . | TRBV19 | TGTGCCAGTAGTCCCCGGGACTTCCCCTACGAGCAGTACTTC | CASSPRDFPYEQYF
TRBJ2-1 | . | TRBD2 | TRBV7-8 | TGTGCCAGCAGCCCCCGGACTAGCGGGAGAAGGTTCTTC | CASSPRTSGRRFF
TRBJ1-2 | . | . | TRBV15 | TGTGCCACCAGCAGAGAATCATATGGCTACACCTTC | CATSRESYGYTF
TRBJ2-2 | . | . | TRBV6-8 | TGTGCCAGCAGTTACGAGGACAGCAAGAACACCGGGGAGCTGTTTTTT | CASSYEDSKNTGELFF
TRBJ2-1 | . | TRBD1 | TRBV7-6 | TGTGCCAGCAGCTCCCGGACAGGGAGCCGTGAGGAGCAGTTCTTC | CASSSRTGSREEQFF
TRBJ1-3 | . | . | TRBV5-1 | TGCGCCAGCAGCTCCCTCAGTTACTCTGGAAACACCATATATTTT | CASSSLSYSGNTIYF
TRBJ1-4 | once | . | TRBV6-6 | TGTGCCAGCTGGAACGGGAATGAAAAACTGTTTTTT | CASWNGNEKLFF
TRBJ1-1 | . | . | TRBV29-1 | TGCAGCGTCGAACCAAGACAGTTCGCTGAAGCTTTCTTT | CSVEPRQFAEAFF
TRBJ1-1 | . | . | TRBV5-6 | TGTGCCAGCAGCTGGGGGCCGGGGAACACTGAAGCTTTCTTT | CASSWGPGNTEAFF
TRBJ2-6 | . | . | TRBV4-1 | TGCGCCAGCAGCTCTGCGGCCCTCTCCGGGGCCAACGTCCTGACTTTC | CASSSAALSGANVLTF
TRBJ1-2 | . | TRBD1 | TRBV4-2 | TGTGCCAGCAGCACTACCGACCGGGACAGAATAAACTATGGCTACACCTTC | CASSTTDRDRINYGYTF
TRBJ1-1 | . | . | TRBV7-9 | TGTGCCAGCAGCTTAGCGGCAGGGGTTCTTGAAGCTTTCTTT | CASSLAAGVLEAFF
TRBJ2-7 | . | . | TRBV7-2 | TGTGCCAGCAGCTTCTTGGGGCTCTTCGCCTCCTACGAGCAGTACTTC | CASSFLGLFASYEQYF
TRBJ1-2 | . | . | TRBV27 | TGTGCCAGCAGTGCCGCCTCGGACTATGGCTACACCTTC | CASSAASDYGYTF
TRBJ1-1 | . | . | TRBV5-4 | TGTGCCAGCAGCTTGGCCCCGGGGACTGAAGCTTTCTTT | CASSLAPGTEAFF
TRBJ1-1 | . | TRBD1 | TRBV5-1 | TGCGCCAGCAGCGCAGGGGGCATGAACACTGAAGCTTTCTTT | CASSAGGMNTEAFF
TRBJ2-5 | . | . | TRBV12-3/TRBV12-4 | TGTGCCAGCAGTCCGGGACACCTGGAGACCCAGTACTTC | CASSPGHLETQYF
TRBJ2-3 | once | TRBD2 | TRBV19 | TGTGCCAGTAGTAAGTCTCTAGCGGAATTGGATACGCAGTATTTT | CASSKSLAELDTQYF
TRBJ2-3 | . | . | TRBV19 | TGTGCCAGTAGTATTGGTAGAGCAGATACGCAGTATTTT | CASSIGRADTQYF
TRBJ2-3 | . | . | TRBV5-1 | TGCGCCAGCAGCTTGGGGGAGTCAGATACGCAGTATTTT | CASSLGESDTQYF
TRBJ2-3 | . | TRBD1 | TRBV7-6 | TGTGCCAGCAGCCCTAACTTCAACAGGGGAACAGATACGCAGTATTTT | CASSPNFNRGTDTQYF
TRBJ2-1 | . | . | TRBV18 | TGTGCCAGCTCACCGGTCGGCGGGAAGATCTCCTACAATGAGCAGTTCTTC | CASSPVGGKISYNEQFF
TRBJ2-7 | . | TRBD2 | TRBV7-2 | TGTGCCAGCAGCCCCTTAACCGCGTGGGGGGGCGAGCAGTACTTC | CASSPLTAWGGEQYF
TRBJ2-3 | . | . | TRBV6-5 | TGTGCCAGCCAGAATAGCTTACTTGAATCCGGTACGCAGTATTTT | CASQNSLLESGTQYF
TRBJ2-5 | . | . | TRBV5-1 | TGCGCCAGCAGCTTGGGGGGCCGCGAGACCCAGTACTTC | CASSLGGRETQYF
TRBJ1-5 | . | . | TRBV5-1 | TGCGCCAGCAGCAGCGGGACCGCGGGGCCCCAGCATTTT | CASSSGTAGPQHF
TRBJ2-7 | . | TRBD1 | TRBV3-1/TRBV3-2 | TGTGCCAGCAGCCAATCCCCCGGCAGGGGGTTGGGCGAGCAGTACTTC | CASSQSPGRGLGEQYF
TRBJ1-5 | . | . | TRBV28 | TGTGCCAGCATCGTCCGTGGGCCGGGAGCTTTCCCCCAGCATTTT | CASIVRGPGAFPQHF
TRBJ2-1 | . | . | TRBV4-1 | TGCGCCAGCAGCCGCAGTGAAAGCTCCTACAATGAGCAGTTCTTC | CASSRSESSYNEQFF